The entry that follows covers one T cell receptor (beta chain) sequence. The data belong to a study of blood T cell repertoires in COVID-19. Study summary: Samples taken during acute and convalescent COVID-19 were collected in the United States, Italy and Spain.

After removal of 6 bases from V and 0 bases from J, the junction contained 7 bases not matched to a gene. From germline, CDR1 is SNHLY and CDR2 FYNNEI. CDR3 length: 16 amino acids. Generated by immunoSEQ multiplex PCR, the TCRdb table keeps only in-frame clones and is missing some. The profile covers over 200,000 clones, with roughly 89% appearing a single time and roughly 6.2% taken by the ten largest. The TCR comes from a woman in her 40s who had recovered from COVID-19. Specimen: PBMCs or T cells enriched from blood (not recorded which). The gene calls are TRBV2 and TRBJ1-4, with 7 bases lining up with TRBD1. Here the CDR3 DNA reads TGTGCCAGCAGGGAAACAGGGGATGCAACTAATGAAAAACTGTTTTTT. Its translation is CASRETGDATNEKLFF.